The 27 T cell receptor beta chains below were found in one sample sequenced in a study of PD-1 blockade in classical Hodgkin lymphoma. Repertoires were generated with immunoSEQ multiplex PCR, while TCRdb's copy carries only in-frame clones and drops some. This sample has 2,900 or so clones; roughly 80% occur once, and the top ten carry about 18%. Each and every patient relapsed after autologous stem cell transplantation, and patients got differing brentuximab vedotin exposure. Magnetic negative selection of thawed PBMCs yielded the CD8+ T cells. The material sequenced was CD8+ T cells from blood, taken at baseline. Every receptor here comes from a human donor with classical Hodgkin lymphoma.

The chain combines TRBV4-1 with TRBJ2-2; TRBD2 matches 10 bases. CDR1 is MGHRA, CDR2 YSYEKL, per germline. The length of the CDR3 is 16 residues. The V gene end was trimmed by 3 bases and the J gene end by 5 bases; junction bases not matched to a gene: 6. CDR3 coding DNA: TGCGCCAGCAGCCAGGCCCTAGCGGGGGTTACCGGGGAGCTGTTTTTT. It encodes CASSQALAGVTGELFF.

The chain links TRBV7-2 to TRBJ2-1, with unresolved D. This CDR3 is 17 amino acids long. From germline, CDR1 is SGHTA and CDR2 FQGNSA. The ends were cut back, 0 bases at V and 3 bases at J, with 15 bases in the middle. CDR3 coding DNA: TGTGCCAGCAGCTTAGCGGGTACCGCCTACTACTACAATGAGCAGTTCTTC. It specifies CASSLAGTAYYYNEQFF.

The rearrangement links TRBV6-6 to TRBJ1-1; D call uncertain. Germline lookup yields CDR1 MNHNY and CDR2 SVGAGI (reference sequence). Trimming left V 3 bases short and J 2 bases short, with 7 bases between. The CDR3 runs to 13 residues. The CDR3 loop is CASSYLVNTEAFF. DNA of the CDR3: TGTGCCAGCAGTTATCTCGTCAACACTGAAGCTTTCTTT.

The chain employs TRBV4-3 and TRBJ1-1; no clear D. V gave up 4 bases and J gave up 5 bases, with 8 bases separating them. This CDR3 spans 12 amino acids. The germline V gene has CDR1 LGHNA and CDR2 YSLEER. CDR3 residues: CASSLKGTEAFF. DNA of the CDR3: TGCGCCAGCAGCCTGAAAGGAACTGAAGCTTTCTTT.

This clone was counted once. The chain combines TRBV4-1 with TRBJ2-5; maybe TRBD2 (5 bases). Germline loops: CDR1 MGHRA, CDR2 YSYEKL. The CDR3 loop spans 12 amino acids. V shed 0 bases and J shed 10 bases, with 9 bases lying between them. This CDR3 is CASSQDRRLQYF. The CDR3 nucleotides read TGCGCCAGCAGCCAAGATCGGAGGCTCCAGTACTTC.

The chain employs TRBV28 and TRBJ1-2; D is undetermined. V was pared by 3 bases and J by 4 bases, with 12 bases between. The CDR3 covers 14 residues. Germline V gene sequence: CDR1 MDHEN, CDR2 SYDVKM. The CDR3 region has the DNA TGTGCCAGCAGTTTGGCGGGAACAACCTATGGCTACACCTTC. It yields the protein CASSLAGTTYGYTF.

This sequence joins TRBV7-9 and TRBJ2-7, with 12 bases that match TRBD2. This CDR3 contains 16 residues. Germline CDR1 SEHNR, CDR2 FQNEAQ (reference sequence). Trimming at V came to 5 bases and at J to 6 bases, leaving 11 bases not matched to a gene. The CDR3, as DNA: TGTGCCAGCAGCGGAGGAACTAGCGGGGGGTTCCGCGAGCAGTACTTC. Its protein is CASSGGTSGGFREQYF.

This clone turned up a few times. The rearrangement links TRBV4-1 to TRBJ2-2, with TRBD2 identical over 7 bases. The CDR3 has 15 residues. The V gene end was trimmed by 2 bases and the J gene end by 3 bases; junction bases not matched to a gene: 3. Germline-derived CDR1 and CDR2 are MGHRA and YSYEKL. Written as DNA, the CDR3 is TGCGCCAGCAGCCAACGGGGGGTCGACACCGGGGAGCTGTTTTTT. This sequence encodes CASSQRGVDTGELFF.

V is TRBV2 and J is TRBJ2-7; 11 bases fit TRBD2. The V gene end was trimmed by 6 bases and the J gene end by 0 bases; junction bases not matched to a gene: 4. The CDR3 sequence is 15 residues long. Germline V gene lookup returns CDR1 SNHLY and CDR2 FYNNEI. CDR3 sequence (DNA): TGTGCCAGCAGGGGGACTAGCGGATTCTCCTACGAGCAGTACTTC. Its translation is CASRGTSGFSYEQYF. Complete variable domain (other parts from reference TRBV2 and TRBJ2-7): EPEVTQTPSHQVTQMGQEVILRCVPISNHLYFYWYRQILGQKVEFLVSFYNNEISEKSEIFDDQFSVERPDGSNFTLKIRSTKLEDSAMYFCASRGTSGFSYEQYFGPGTRLTVT.

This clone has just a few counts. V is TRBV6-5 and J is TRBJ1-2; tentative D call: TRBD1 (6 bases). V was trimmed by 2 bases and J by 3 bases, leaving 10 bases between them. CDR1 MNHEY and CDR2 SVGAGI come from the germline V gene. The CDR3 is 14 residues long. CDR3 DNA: TGTGCCAGCAGTTACGGGGGCGCCGACTATGGCTACACCTTC. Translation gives CASSYGGADYGYTF.

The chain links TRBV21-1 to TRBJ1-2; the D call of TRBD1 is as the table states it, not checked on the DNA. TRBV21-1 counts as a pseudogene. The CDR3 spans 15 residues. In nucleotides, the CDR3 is TGTGCCAGCAGTTCCACCGGGACAAGGCGATATGGCTACACCTTC. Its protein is CASSSTGTRRYGYTF.

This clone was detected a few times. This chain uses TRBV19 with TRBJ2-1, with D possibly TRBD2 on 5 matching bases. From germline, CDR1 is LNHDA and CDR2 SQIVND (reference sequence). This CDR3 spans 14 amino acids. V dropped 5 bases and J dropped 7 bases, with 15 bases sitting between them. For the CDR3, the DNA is TGTGCCAGTAGTTATACCTTACTAGAAAATGAGCAGTTCTTC. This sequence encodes CASSYTLLENEQFF.

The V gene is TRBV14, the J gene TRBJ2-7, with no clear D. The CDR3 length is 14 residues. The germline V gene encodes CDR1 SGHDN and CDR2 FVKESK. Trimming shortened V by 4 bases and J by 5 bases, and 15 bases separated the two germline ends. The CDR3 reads CASSLRHTDNEQYF. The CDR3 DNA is TGTGCCAGCAGCCTTCGACATACAGACAACGAGCAGTACTTC.

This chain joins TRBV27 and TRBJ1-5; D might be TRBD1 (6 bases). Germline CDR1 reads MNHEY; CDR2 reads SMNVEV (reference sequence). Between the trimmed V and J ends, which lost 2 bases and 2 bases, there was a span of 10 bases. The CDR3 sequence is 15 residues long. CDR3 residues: CASSLEGVGNQPQHF. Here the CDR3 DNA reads TGTGCCAGCAGTTTAGAGGGGGTTGGCAATCAGCCCCAGCATTTT.

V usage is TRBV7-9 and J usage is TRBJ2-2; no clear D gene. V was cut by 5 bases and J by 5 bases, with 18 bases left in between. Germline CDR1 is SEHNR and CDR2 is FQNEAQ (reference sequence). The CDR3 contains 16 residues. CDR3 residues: CASSPRPTERTGELFF. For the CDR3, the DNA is TGTGCCAGCAGCCCCCGCCCAACGGAGAGGACCGGGGAGCTGTTTTTT.

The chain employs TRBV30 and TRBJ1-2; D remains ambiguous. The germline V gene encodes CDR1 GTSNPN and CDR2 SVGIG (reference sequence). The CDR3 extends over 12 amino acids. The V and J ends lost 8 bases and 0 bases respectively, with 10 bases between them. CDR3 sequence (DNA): TGTGCCCTGATACTTACTAACTATGGCTACACCTTC. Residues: CALILTNYGYTF.

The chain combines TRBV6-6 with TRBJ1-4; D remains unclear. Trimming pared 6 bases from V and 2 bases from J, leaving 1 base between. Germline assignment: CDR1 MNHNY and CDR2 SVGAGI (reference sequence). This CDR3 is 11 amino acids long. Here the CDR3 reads CASRTNEKLFF. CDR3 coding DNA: TGTGCCAGCAGGACTAATGAAAAACTGTTTTTT.

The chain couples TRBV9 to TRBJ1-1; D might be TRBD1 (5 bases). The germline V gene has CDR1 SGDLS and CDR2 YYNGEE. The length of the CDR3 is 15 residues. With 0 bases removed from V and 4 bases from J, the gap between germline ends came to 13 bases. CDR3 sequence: CASSVGGGSGTEAFF. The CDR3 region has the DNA TGTGCCAGCAGCGTAGGGGGGGGATCAGGCACTGAAGCTTTCTTT. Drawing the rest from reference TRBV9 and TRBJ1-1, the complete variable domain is DSGVTQTPKHLITATGQRVTLRCSPRSGDLSVYWYQQSLDQGLQFLIQYYNGEERAKGNILERFSAQQFPDLHSELNLSSLELGDSALYFCASSVGGGSGTEAFFGQGTRLTVV.

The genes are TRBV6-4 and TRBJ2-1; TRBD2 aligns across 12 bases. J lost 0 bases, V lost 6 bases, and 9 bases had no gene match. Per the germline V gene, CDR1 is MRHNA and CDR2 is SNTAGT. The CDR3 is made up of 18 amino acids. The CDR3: CASSPSGLAGSSYNEQFF. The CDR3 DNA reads TGTGCCAGCAGCCCGTCGGGACTAGCGGGCAGCTCCTACAATGAGCAGTTCTTC.

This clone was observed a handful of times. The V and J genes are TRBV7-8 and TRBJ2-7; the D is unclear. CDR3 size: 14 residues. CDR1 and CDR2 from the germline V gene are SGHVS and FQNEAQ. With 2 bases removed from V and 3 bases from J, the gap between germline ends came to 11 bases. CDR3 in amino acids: CASSLRVANYEQYF. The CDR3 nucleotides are TGTGCCAGCAGCTTACGAGTTGCTAACTACGAGCAGTACTTC.

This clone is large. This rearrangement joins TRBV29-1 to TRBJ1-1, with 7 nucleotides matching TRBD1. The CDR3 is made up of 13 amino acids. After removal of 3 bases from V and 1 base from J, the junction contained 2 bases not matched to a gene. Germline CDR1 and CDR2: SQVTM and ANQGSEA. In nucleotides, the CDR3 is TGCAGCGTTGAGGGACAGCCGAACACTGAAGCTTTCTTT. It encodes CSVEGQPNTEAFF.

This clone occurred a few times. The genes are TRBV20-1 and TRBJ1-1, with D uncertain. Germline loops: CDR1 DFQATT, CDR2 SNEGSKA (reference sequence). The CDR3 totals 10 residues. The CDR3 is CSEGRTEAFF. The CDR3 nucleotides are TGCAGCGAAGGAAGGACTGAAGCTTTCTTT.

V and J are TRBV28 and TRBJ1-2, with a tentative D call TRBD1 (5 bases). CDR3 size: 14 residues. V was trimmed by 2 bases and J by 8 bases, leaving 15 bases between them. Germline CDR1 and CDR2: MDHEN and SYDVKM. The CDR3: CASSLDSGTVGYTF. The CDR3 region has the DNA TGTGCCAGCAGTTTAGACTCAGGGACCGTCGGCTACACCTTC.

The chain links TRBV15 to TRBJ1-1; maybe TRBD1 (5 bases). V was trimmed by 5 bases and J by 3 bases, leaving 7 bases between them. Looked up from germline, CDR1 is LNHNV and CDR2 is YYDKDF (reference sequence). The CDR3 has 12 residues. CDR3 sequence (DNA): TGTGCCACCAGCCAGGGCCACACTGAAGCTTTCTTT. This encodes CATSQGHTEAFF.

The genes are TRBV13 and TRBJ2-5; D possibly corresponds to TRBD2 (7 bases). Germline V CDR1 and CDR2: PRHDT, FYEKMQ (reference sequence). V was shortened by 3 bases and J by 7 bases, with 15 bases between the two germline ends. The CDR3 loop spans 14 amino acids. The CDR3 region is CASSLYGGGGTQYF. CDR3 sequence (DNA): TGTGCCAGCAGCTTGTATGGGGGCGGGGGGACCCAGTACTTC.

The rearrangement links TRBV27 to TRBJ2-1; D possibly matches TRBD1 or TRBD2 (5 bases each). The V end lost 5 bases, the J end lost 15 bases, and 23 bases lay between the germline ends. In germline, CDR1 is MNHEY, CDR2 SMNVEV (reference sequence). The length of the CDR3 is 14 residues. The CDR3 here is CASSPGPGRVGGFF. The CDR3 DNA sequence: TGTGCCAGCAGTCCCGGGCCAGGGCGGGTTGGTGGGTTCTTC.

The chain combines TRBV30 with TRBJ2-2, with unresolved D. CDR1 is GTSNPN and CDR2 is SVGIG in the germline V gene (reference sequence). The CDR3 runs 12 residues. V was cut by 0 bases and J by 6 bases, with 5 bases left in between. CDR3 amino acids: CAWSVISGELFF. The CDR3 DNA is TGTGCCTGGAGTGTAATTTCCGGGGAGCTGTTTTTT. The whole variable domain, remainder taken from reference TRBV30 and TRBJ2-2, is SQTIHQWPATLVQPVGSPLSLECTVEGTSNPNLYWYRQAAGRGLQLLFYSVGIGQISSEVPQNLSASRPQDRQFILSSKKLLLSDSGFYLCAWSVISGELFFGEGSRLTVL.